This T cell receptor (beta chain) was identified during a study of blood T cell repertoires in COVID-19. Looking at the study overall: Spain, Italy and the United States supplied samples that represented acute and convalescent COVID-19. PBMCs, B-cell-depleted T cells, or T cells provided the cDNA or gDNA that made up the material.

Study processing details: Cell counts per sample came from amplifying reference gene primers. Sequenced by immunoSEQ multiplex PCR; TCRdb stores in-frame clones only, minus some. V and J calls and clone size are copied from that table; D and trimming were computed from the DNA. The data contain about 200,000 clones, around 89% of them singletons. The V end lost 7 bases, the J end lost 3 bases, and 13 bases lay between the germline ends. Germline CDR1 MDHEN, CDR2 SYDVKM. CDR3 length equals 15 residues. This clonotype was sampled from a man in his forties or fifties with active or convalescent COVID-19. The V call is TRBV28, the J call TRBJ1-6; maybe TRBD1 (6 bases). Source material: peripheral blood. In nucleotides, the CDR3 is TGTGCCAGCAACAAACGACAGGTCTATAATTCACCCCTCCACTTT. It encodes CASNKRQVYNSPLHF.